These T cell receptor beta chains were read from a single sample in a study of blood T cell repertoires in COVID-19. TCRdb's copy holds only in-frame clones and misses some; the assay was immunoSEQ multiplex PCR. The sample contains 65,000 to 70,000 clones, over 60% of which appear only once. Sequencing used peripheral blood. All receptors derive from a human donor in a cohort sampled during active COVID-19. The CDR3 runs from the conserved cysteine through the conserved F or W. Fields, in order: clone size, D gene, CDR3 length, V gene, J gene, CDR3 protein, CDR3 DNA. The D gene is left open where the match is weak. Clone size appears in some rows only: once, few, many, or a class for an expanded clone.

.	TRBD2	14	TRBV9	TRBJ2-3	CASSVSLAGETQYF	TGTGCCAGCAGCGTTTCCCTAGCGGGAGAGACGCAGTATTTT
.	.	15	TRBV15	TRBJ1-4	CATSRVGGPNEKLFF	TGTGCCACCAGCAGAGTCGGGGGTCCTAATGAAAAACTGTTTTTT
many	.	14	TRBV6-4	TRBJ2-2	CASSEVSFSGELFF	TGTGCCAGCAGTGAGGTTAGCTTCTCCGGGGAGCTGTTTTTT
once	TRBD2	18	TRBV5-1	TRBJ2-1	CASSLSPPGTSGYNEQFF	TGCGCCAGCAGCCTATCGCCCCCCGGGACTAGCGGATACAATGAGCAGTTCTTC
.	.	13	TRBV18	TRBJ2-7	CASSPFETYEQYF	TGTGCCAGCTCACCATTTGAGACCTACGAGCAGTACTTC
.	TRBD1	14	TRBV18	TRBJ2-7	CASSPQGARYEQYF	TGTGCCAGCTCACCCCAGGGGGCTCGTTACGAGCAGTACTTC
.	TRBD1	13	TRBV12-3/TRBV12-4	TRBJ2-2	CASSLDRVGELFF	TGTGCCAGCAGTCTCGACAGGGTCGGGGAGCTGTTTTTT
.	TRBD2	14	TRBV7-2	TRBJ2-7	CASSRLAGSYEQYF	TGTGCCAGCAGCCGCCTAGCGGGGTCCTACGAGCAGTACTTC
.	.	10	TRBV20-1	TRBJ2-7	CSAEDYEQYF	TGCAGTGCTGAGGACTACGAGCAGTACTTC
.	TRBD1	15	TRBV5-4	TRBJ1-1	CASSLVTGGGTEAFF	TGTGCCAGCAGCTTGGTGACAGGGGGGGGCACTGAAGCTTTCTTT
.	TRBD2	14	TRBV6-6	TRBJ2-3	CASRSGERADTQYF	TGTGCCAGCAGGAGCGGGGAGCGCGCAGATACGCAGTATTTT
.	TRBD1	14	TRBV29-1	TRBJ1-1	CSGRRTGGETEAFF	TGCAGCGGACGAAGGACAGGGGGCGAGACTGAAGCTTTCTTT
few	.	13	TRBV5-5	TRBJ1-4	CASSLIAGEKLFF	TGTGCCAGCAGCTTGATCGCAGGGGAAAAACTGTTTTTT
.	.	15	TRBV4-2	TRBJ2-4	CASSQELAAKNIQYF	TGTGCCAGCAGCCAAGAGCTAGCGGCCAAAAACATTCAGTACTTC
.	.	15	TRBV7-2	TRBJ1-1	CASSLAVARGTEAFF	TGTGCCAGCAGCTTAGCCGTGGCAAGGGGGACTGAAGCTTTCTTT
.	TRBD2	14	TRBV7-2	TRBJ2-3	CASRPTRGGDTQYF	TGTGCCAGCAGACCAACCCGGGGGGGGGATACGCAGTATTTT
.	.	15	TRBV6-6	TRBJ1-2	CASSQNKGSGYGYTF	TGTGCCAGCAGCCAAAACAAAGGGAGCGGCTATGGCTACACCTTC
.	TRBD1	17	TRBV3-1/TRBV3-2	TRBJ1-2	CASSQDYRGQGVGGYTF	TGTGCCAGCAGCCAAGATTATCGAGGACAGGGGGTAGGTGGCTACACCTTC
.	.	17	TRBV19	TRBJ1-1	CASSIRNGARMNTEAFF	TGTGCCAGTAGTATACGGAATGGGGCCAGGATGAACACTGAAGCTTTCTTT
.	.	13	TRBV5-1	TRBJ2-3	CASIGIQGNTQYF	TGCGCCAGCATCGGGATTCAGGGGAATACGCAGTATTTT
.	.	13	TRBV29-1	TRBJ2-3	CSVRPAIADTQYF	TGCAGCGTTAGGCCAGCGATCGCAGATACGCAGTATTTT
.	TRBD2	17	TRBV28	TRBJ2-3	CASSFWSSGRVTDTQYF	TGTGCCAGCAGTTTCTGGTCTAGCGGGAGGGTCACAGATACGCAGTATTTT
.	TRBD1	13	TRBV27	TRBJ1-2	CASSFRTGPGYTF	TGTGCCAGCAGTTTCCGGACAGGGCCAGGCTACACCTTC
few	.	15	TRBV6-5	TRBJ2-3	CASSPNRGGSDTQYF	TGTGCCAGCAGCCCAAATAGGGGGGGCTCAGATACGCAGTATTTT
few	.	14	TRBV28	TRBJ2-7	CATRDSRSSYEQYF	TGTGCCACCCGGGACTCCAGGAGCTCCTACGAGCAGTACTTC
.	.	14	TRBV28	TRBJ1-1	CASRWDTMNTEAFF	TGTGCCAGCAGGTGGGACACCATGAACACTGAAGCTTTCTTT
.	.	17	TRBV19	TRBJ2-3	CASSTRKQALRTDTQYF	TGTGCCAGTAGTACCCGGAAACAGGCTTTGCGCACAGATACGCAGTATTTT
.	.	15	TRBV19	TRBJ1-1	CASSIRTVGNTEAFF	TGTGCCAGTAGTATTCGGACAGTGGGGAACACTGAAGCTTTCTTT
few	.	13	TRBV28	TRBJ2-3	CASSLGGADTQYF	TGTGCCAGCAGTTTAGGGGGCGCAGATACGCAGTATTTT
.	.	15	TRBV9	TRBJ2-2	CASSRLGVNTGELFF	TGTGCCAGCAGCCGACTAGGGGTAAACACCGGGGAGCTGTTTTTT
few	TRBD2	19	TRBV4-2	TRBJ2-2	CASSHNGLAGVINTGELFF	TGTGCCAGCAGCCATAACGGACTAGCGGGAGTTATAAACACCGGGGAGCTGTTTTTT
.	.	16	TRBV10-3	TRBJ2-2	CAISESGRGDTGELFF	TGTGCCATCAGTGAGTCTGGGCGGGGCGACACCGGGGAGCTGTTTTTT